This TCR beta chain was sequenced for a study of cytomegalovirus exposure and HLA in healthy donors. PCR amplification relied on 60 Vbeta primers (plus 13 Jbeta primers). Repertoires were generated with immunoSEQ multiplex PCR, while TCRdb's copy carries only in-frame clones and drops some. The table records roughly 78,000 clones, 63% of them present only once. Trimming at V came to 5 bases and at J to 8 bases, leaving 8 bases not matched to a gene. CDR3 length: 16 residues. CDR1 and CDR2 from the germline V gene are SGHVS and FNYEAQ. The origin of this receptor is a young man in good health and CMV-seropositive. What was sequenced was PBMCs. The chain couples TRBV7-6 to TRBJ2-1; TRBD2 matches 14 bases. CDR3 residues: CASSNRLAGGRDEQFF. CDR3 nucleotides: TGTGCCAGCAGCAACCGACTAGCGGGGGGGCGCGATGAGCAGTTCTTC.